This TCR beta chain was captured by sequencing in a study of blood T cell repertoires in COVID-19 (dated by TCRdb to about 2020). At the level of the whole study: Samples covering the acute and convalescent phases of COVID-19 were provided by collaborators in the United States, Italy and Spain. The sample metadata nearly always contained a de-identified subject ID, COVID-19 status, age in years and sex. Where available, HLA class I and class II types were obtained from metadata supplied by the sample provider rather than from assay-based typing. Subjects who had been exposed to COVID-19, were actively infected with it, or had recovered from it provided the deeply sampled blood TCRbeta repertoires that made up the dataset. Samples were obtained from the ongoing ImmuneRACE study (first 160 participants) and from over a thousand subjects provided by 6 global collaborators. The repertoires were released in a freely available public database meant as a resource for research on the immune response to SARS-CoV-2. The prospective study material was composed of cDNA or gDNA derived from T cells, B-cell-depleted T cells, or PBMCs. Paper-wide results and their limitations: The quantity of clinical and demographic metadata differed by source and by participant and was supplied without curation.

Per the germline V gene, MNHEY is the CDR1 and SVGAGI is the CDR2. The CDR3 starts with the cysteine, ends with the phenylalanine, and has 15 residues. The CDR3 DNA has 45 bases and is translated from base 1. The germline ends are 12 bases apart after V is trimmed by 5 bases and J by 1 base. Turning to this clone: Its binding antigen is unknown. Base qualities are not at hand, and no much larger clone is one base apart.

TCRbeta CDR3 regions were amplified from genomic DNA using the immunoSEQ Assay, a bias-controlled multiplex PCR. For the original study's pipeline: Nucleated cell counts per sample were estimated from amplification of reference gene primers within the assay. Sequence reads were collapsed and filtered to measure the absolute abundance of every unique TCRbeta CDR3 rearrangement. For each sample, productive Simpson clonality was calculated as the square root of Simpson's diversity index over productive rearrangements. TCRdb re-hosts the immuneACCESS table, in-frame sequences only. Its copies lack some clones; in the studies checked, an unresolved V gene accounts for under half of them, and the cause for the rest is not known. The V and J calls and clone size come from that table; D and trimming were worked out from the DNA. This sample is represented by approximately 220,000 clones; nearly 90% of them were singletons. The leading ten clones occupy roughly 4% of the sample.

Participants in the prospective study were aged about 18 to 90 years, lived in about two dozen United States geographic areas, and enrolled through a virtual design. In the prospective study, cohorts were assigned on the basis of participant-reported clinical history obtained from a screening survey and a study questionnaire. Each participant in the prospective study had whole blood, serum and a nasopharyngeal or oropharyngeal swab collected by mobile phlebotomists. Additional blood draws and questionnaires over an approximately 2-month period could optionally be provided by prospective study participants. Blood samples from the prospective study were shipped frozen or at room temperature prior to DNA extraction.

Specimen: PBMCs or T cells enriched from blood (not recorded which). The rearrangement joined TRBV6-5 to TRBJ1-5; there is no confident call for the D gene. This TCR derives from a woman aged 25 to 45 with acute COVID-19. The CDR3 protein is CASSRGSRSNQPQHF. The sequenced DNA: TGTGCCAGCAGTCGGGGTTCGAGGAGCAATCAGCCCCAGCATTTT.